The 10 T cell receptor beta chains listed next were all sequenced from one sample in a study of T-cell memory formation after mild COVID-19. A single record per CDR3 protein comes from TCRdb applying MiXCR to the 5' RACE reads. The table lists approximately 60,000 distinct CDR3 sequences, about 9.4% of them singletons. Source material: PBMCs or a T cell subset sorted from them (not recorded which). These receptors were taken from a man aged 18 to 29 who had mild COVID-19 (a few samples of this study predate the infection). Cell type and time point are not known.

The CDR3 bases are TGTGCCAGCTCACTGGCGGGGGCGCAGGCCAACGTCCTGACTTTC. It is translated as CASSLAGAQANVLTF. The genes are TRBV18 and TRBJ2-6, with D possibly being TRBD2 (7 bases). Germline assignment: CDR1 KGHSH and CDR2 LQKENI. V was cut by 4 bases and J by 6 bases, with 13 bases left in between. The CDR3 loop spans 15 amino acids.

The chain couples TRBV6-2 or TRBV6-3 to TRBJ1-1; D uncertain. The CDR3 sequence is 18 residues long. Germline CDR1 reads MNHEY; CDR2 reads SVGEGT. V was clipped by 0 bases and J by 3 bases, with 20 bases between them. The CDR3 DNA follows: TGTGCCAGCAGTTACTCGTTGTCCCTCCCTGGGAGGTACACTGAAGCTTTCTTT. Amino acids: CASSYSLSLPGRYTEAFF.

In its sample, this clonotype was seen a few times. This sequence joins TRBV5-1 and TRBJ2-3; no clear D. The CDR3 totals 15 residues. The V end was cut by 3 bases, the J end by 2 bases, with 13 bases between. CDR1 and CDR2 from the germline V gene are SGHRS and YFSETQ. CDR3 nucleotides: TGCGCCAGCAGCTCTAGAGCAGACCACACAGATACGCAGTATTTT. It yields the protein CASSSRADHTDTQYF.

This clonotype has only a few counts. CDR3 amino acids: CASSLGGLGNEQFF. The CDR3 coding sequence is TGCGCCAGCAGCTTGGGTGGCCTGGGAAATGAGCAGTTCTTC. The V gene is TRBV5-1, the J gene TRBJ2-1; no reliable D call. V lost 0 bases to trimming and J lost 7 bases, with 11 bases between them. The CDR3 extends over 14 amino acids. CDR1 SGHRS and CDR2 YFSETQ come from the germline V gene.

The sample holds a few counts of this clonotype. The chain uses TRBV5-6 and TRBJ1-2, with D perhaps TRBD1 (5 bases). This CDR3 contains 15 residues. V was shortened by 1 base and J by 0 bases, with 10 bases between the two germline ends. The germline gives CDR1 SGHDT, CDR2 YYEEEE. CDR3 bases: TGTGCCAGCAGCTTGCCAGAGACAGCTAACTATGGCTACACCTTC. The encoded protein is CASSLPETANYGYTF.

In nucleotides, the CDR3 is TGTGCCAGCAGTTCGACAGGGGCAAGGCGCTCCTACAATGAGCAGTTCTTC. Residues: CASSSTGARRSYNEQFF. The chain combines TRBV6-6 with TRBJ2-1, with 8 nucleotides matching TRBD1. Germline CDR1 reads MNHNY; CDR2 reads SVGAGI (reference sequence). This CDR3 has 17 residues. Trimming took 4 bases from V and 0 from J; bases not matched to a gene: 8.

This clonotype was found a few times. This chain links TRBV6-5 with TRBJ1-6, with D unresolved. Germline-derived CDR1 and CDR2 are MNHEY and SVGAGI. V lost 5 bases to trimming and J lost 8 bases, with 16 bases between them. The CDR3 runs to 15 residues. The chain's CDR3 is CASSPLLVGDSPLHF. Written as DNA, the CDR3 is TGTGCCAGCAGTCCGCTCCTCGTCGGGGATTCACCCCTCCACTTT.

The chain's CDR3 is CASSLLQSRPLKQYF. The CDR3 DNA follows: TGTGCCAGCAGCTTGTTACAATCGCGACCGCTGAAGCAGTACTTC. The gene calls are TRBV7-2 and TRBJ2-7; D gene ambiguous. Germline CDR1 reads SGHTA; CDR2 reads FQGNSA. The CDR3 is 15 residues long. Deletions cut 3 bases from V and 8 bases from J, with 20 bases between.

This chain connects TRBV5-1 to TRBJ1-1; D is ambiguous. The V end lost 1 base, the J end lost 1 base, and 5 bases lay between the germline ends. CDR3 size: 13 residues. Germline values: CDR1 SGHRS, CDR2 YFSETQ. CDR3 sequence (DNA): TGCGCCAGCAGCTTGCTAGCGAACACTGAAGCTTTCTTT. Amino acid sequence: CASSLLANTEAFF. Full variable domain (rest looked up from reference TRBV5-1 and TRBJ1-1): KAGVTQTPRYLIKTRGQQVTLSCSPISGHRSVSWYQQTPGQGLQFLFEYFSETQRNKGNFPGRFSGRQFSNSRSEMNVSTLELGDSALYLCASSLLANTEAFFGQGTRLTVV.

The genes are TRBV6-5 and TRBJ2-1; D ambiguous. The CDR3 length is 15 residues. Germline CDR1 reads MNHEY; CDR2 reads SVGAGI. Deletions cut 3 bases from V and 4 bases from J, with 13 bases between. The CDR3 DNA follows: TGTGCCAGCAGTTATAGTCGAGTTCCTTACAATGAGCAGTTCTTC. This sequence encodes CASSYSRVPYNEQFF.